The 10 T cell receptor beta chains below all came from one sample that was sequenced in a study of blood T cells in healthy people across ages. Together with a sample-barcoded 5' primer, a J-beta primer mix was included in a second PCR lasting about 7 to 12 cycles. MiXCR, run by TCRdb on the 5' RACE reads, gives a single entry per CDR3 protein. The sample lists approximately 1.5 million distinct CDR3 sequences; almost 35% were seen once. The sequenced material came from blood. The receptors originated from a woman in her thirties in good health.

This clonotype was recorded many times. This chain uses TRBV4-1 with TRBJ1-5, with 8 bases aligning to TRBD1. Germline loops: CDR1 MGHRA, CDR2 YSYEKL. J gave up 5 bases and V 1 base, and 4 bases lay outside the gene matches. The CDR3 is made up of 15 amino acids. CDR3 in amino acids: CASSQGDRYYQPQHF. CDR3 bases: TGCGCCAGCAGCCAAGGGGACAGGTATTATCAGCCCCAGCATTTT.

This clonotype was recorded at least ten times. CDR3 amino acids: CASSQSLAGDSYEQYF. The CDR3 DNA reads TGTGCCAGCAGCCAAAGTTTAGCGGGGGACTCCTACGAGCAGTACTTC. V and J are TRBV4-2 and TRBJ2-7; TRBD2 matches 9 bases. Germline assignment: CDR1 LGHNA and CDR2 YNFKEQ. The CDR3 consists of 16 residues. The V gene end was trimmed by 2 bases and the J gene end by 0 bases; junction bases not matched to a gene: 5.

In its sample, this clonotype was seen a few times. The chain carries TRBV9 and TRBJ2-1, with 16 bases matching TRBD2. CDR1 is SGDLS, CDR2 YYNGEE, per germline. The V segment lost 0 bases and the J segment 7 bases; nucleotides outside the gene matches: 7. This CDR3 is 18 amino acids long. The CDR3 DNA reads TGTGCCAGCAGCGTAGAGGGACTAGCGGGGGGGCCAGGAAATGAGCAGTTCTTC. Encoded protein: CASSVEGLAGGPGNEQFF.

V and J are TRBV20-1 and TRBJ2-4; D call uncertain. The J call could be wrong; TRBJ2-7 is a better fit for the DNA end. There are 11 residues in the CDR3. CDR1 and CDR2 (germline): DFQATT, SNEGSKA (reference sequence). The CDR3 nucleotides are TGCAGTGCCCCCTCGTTGGACGAGCAGTACTTC. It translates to CSAPSLDEQYF.

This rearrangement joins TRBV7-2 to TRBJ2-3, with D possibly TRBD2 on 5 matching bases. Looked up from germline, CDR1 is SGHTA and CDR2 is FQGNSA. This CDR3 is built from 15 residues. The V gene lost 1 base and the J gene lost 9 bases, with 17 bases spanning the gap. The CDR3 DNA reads TGTGCCAGCAGCTTAGGGTCCGCGGCGTGGGAGACGCAGTATTTT. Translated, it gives CASSLGSAAWETQYF.

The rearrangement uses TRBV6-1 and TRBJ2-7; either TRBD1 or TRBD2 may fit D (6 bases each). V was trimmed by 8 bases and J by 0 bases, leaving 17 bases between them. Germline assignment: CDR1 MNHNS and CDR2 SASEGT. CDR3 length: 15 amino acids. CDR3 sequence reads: CASGPGAVSSYEQYF. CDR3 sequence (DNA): TGTGCCAGCGGACCGGGGGCCGTTAGCTCCTACGAGCAGTACTTC.

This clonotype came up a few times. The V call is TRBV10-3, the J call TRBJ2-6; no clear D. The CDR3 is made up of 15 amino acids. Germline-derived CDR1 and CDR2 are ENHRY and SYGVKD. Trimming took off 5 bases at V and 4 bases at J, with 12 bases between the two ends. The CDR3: CAISQTGLGANVLTF. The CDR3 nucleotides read TGTGCCATCAGTCAGACTGGCCTGGGGGCCAACGTCCTGACTTTC.

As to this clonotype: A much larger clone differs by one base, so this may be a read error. CDR3 amino acids: CAISLSGVRSYGQYF. The CDR3 DNA sequence: TGTGCCATCAGTTTAAGCGGGGTACGGTCCTACGGGCAGTACTTC. This sequence joins TRBV10-3 and TRBJ2-4; 7 nucleotides align to TRBD2. The CDR3 is 15 amino acids. In germline, CDR1 is ENHRY, CDR2 SYGVKD. The trim removed 5 bases at V and 13 bases at J, leaving 17 bases unmatched.

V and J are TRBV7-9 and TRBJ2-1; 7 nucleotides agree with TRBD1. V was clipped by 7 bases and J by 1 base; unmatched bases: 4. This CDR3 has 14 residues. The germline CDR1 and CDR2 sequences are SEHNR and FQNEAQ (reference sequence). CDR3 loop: CASKGGMSYNEQFF. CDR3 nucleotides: TGTGCCAGCAAAGGGGGCATGTCCTACAATGAGCAGTTCTTC.

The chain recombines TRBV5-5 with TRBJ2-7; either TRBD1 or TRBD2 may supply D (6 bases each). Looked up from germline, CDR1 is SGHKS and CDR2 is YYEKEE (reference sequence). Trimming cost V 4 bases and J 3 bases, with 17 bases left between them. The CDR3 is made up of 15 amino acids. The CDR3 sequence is CASSPDGGGLYEQYF. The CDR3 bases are TGTGCCAGCAGCCCCGATGGTGGGGGGCTCTACGAGCAGTACTTC.